This TCR beta chain was retrieved from a study of T-cell reconstitution after alpha-beta-depleted transplantation in children. Study-level results: The main origin of T-cell counts and diversity one year after transplant was newly produced T cells. Several hundred graft clones that had expanded were reportedly the source of alpha-beta T cells about two months after transplant. Surviving recipient T cells and intrathymic progenitors accounted for some patients' high TCRbeta diversity at day 60.

Using unique molecular identifiers, the investigators prepared the TCRbeta library. Using its own MiXCR run on the PCR reads, TCRdb lists one record per CDR3 protein. The sample records a few hundred thousand distinct CDR3 sequences, 9.5% to 13% being singletons. In this sample, this clonotype turned up many times. What it binds is not known. Trimming stripped 4 bases from V and 7 bases from J, with 11 bases between. The CDR3 runs 14 residues. This specimen consisted of PBMCs, obtained before TCRalphabeta/CD19-depleted stem cell transplant. The chain recombines TRBV12-3 or TRBV12-4 with TRBJ1-6, with a tentative D call TRBD1 (6 bases). The receptor was isolated from a child younger than two with acute myeloid leukemia, due to receive a stem cell transplant. In DNA, the CDR3 is TGTGCCAGCAGTTACAGGGAGGGGAATTCACCCCTCCACTTT. Amino acids: CASSYREGNSPLHF.